This TCR beta chain was identified during a study of vaccination and CD4 T cells after COVID-19 (dated by TCRdb to 2022 to 2024). Background for the entire study: SARS-CoV-2 positivity had been established in the convalescent patients by nasal swab PCR, and mild disease was recorded in several of these patients and severe disease in one. The convalescent cohort included six males and four females, with two Hispanic individuals, seven Caucasians, two Asians and one multiracial person. Two doses of either the Pfizer-BioNTech BNT162b2 vaccine (n=8) or the Moderna mRNA-1273 vaccine (n=2) were administered to participants. Post-COVID blood samples from convalescent patients were collected a median of roughly 100 days after diagnosis, with a range of roughly 35 to 161 days. Post-vaccine blood samples were obtained a median of about 77 days after the second vaccine dose, with a range of about 14 to 241 days. Overlapping spike peptide pools from SARS-CoV-2 and from the common cold coronaviruses HCoV-NL63, HCoV-OC43 and HCoV-229E were used as culture stimuli. Control cultures received a CEFX viral epitope pool as the positive control, an HIV-1 Nef peptide pool as the negative control, or no peptide. In over 8 COVID-19 convalescent patients and a few infection-naive healthy vaccine recipients, the spike-specific CD4+ TCR repertoire before mRNA vaccination was compared with the repertoire after mRNA vaccination.

Libraries were constructed by PCR. DNA from cultured CD4+ T cells underwent TCR sequencing with the Oncomine TCR Beta short-read assay at the Johns Hopkins FTIC core. The QIAamp micro DNA kit was used to extract genomic DNA from the cultured CD4+ T cells. The Oncomine TCR Beta libraries from cultured CD4+ T cells were pooled using unique dual indexes and then sequenced on an Illumina iSeq 100. As for the original processing: Non-productive sequences were removed, and CDR3s that did not start with C, did not end with F or W, or were shorter than 7 amino acids were discarded. The MANAFEST web application was used to identify antigen-specific clonotypes by comparing peptide-stimulated wells against reference wells and other culture wells. To be called positive, a clone needed an FDR below 0.05, an odds ratio above 5, and a productive frequency above 0.1% in at least two of three replicate wells. Cross-reactive clonotypes were defined as significantly expanded in both SARS-CoV-2 spike wells and at least one common cold coronavirus spike condition. CDR3 homology was assessed with Levenshtein distances (stringdist) and unrooted phylogenetic trees (ape) in R version 3.6.1. The public reads were reprocessed in TCRdb via fastp at Q25 and MiXCR, keeping in-frame beta chains. CDR3 protein duplicates are merged, each entry listing the most common genes and DNA. TCRdb, rather than the study authors, made the V and J calls. The sample includes over 15,000 distinct CDR3 sequences, with roughly 45% observed a single time. About 4% of the sample goes to the ten largest clones.

The treatment or condition label, as the study defines it: approximately 11-day PBMC culture with coronavirus spike peptide pools or control peptides (ViraFEST assay). The ViraFEST assay, used in the study, expanded antigen-specific T cells with peptide pools and then identified the expanded clonotypes through TCR sequencing. The convalescent patients' positive SARS-CoV-2 PCR tests were from March to December 2020, which was before the Alpha, Beta and Delta variants emerged in the United States. More than 1.5 million PBMCs per well were cultured in IMDM with roughly 5% human AB serum and approximately 10 IU/ml IL-2, plus 10 ug/ml peptide pools. On days 3 and 7, half of the culture medium was replaced with fresh IL-2-containing medium. After 9 to 10 days of culture, CD4+ T cells were isolated by negative selection using the EasySep CD4+ T cell isolation kit. Ficoll-Paque Plus gradient centrifugation was used to isolate PBMCs from whole blood, and the isolated PBMCs were then either used fresh or cryopreserved at -140C. In general, triplicate wells were set up for every culture condition.

This clonotype was counted only a few times. The antigen it recognizes is unknown. No base-level quality is on record; no much larger clone is a single base apart. Clipping removes 6 bases from V and 4 bases from J, with 4 as the unmatched junction base count. The germline V gene specifies MNHEY as CDR1 and SVGEGT as CDR2. Inclusive of the bounding cysteine and phenylalanine, the CDR3 is 15 residues long. Solely the CDR3 DNA is kept, with 45 bases framed from the first base. Broad study findings and their caveats: Relatively few convalescent patients were included in the study, and early timepoints after natural infection were not analyzed. The median count of SARS-CoV-2-reactive clonotypes went up from 20 to 25 after infection to a few dozen after vaccination, although the change was not significant. Among the post-vaccine SARS-CoV-2-reactive clones in convalescent patients, a median around 85% showed up only after vaccination, which suggests vaccine-specific priming. Of the vaccine-specific clones in convalescent patients, 304 of 307, or nearly all, reacted only to SARS-CoV-2 spike and did not cross-react with common cold coronaviruses.

This receptor was taken from a human donor who had recovered from COVID-19. Source material: CD4+ T cells from blood, cultured in vitro. The V and J genes are TRBV6-2 or TRBV6-3 and TRBJ2-6, and 9 junctional nucleotides match TRBD1. The CDR3 has the sequence CASRDRGDGANVLTF. Here is the DNA: TGTGCCAGCAGAGACAGGGGGGACGGGGCCAACGTCCTGACTTTC.